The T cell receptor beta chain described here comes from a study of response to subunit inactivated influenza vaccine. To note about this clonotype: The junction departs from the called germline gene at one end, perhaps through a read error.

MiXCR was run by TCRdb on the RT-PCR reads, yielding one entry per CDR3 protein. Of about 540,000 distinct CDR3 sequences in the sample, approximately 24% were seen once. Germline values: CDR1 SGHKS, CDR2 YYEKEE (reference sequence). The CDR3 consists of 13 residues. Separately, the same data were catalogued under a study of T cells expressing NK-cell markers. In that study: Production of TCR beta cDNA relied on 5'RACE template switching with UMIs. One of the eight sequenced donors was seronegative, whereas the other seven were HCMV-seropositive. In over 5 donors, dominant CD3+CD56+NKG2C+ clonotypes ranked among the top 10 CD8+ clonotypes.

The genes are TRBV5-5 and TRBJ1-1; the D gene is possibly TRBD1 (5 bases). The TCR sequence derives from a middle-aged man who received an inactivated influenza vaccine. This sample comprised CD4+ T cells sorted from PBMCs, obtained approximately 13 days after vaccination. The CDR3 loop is CPSSLGPDTEAFF. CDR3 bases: TGTCCCAGCAGCTTGGGGCCGGACACTGAAGCTTTCTTT.